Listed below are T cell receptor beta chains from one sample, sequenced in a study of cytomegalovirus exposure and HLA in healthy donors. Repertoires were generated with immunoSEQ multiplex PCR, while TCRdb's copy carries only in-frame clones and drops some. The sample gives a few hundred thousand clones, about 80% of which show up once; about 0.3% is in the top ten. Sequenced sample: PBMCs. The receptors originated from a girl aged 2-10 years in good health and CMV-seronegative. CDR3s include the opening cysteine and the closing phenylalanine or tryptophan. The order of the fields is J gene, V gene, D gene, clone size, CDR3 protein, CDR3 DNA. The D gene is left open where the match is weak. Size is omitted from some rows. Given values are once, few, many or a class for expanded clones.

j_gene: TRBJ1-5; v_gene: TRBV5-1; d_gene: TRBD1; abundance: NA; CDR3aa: CASSPGQGSLEGQPQHF; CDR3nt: TGCGCCAGCAGCCCGGGACAGGGGTCACTAGAGGGTCAGCCCCAGCATTTT
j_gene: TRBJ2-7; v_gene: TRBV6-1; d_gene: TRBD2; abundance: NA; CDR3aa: CASSVGPAGEGRSYEQYF; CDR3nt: TGTGCCAGCAGTGTAGGCCCGGCGGGGGAAGGTAGGTCCTACGAGCAGTACTTC
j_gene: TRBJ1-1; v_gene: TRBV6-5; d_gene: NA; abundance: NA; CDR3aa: CASSYLGAGTEAFF; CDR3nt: TGTGCCAGCAGTTATTTGGGGGCTGGAACTGAAGCTTTCTTT
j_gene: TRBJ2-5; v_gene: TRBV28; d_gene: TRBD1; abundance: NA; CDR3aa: CATDPTDRQETQYF; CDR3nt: TGTGCCACCGATCCGACGGACAGGCAAGAGACCCAGTACTTC
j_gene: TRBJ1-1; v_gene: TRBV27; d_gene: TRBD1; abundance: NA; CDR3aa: CASRYTGGAQNTEAFF; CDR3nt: TGTGCCAGCAGATATACAGGGGGTGCCCAGAACACTGAAGCTTTCTTT
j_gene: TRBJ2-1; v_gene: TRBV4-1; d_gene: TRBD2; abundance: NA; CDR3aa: CASSQKVLAGAANEQFF; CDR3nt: TGCGCCAGCAGCCAGAAGGTACTAGCGGGAGCTGCCAATGAGCAGTTCTTC
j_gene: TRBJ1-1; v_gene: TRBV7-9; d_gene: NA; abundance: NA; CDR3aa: CASSSHRTEMNTEAFF; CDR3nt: TGTGCCAGCAGCTCACACAGGACCGAAATGAACACTGAAGCTTTCTTT
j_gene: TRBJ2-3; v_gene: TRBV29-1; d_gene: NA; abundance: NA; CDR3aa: CSVVRPRTDTQYF; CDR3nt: TGCAGCGTTGTTAGGCCGAGGACAGATACGCAGTATTTT
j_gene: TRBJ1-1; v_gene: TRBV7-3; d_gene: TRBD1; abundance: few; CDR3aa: CASSPYTGAAMNTEAFF; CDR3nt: TGTGCCAGCAGCCCTTATACAGGGGCCGCGATGAACACTGAAGCTTTCTTT
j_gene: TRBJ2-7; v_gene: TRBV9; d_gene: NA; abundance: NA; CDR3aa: CASSPQGGALYEQYF; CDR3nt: TGTGCCAGCAGCCCCCAAGGTGGAGCCCTTTACGAGCAGTACTTC
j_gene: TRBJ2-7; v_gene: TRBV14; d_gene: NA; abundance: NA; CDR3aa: CASSQDGGGPLSYEQYF; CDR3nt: TGTGCCAGCAGCCAAGATGGGGGGGGGCCTCTCTCCTACGAGCAGTACTTC
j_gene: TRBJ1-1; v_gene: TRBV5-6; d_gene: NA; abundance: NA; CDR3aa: CASSWATGNTEAFF; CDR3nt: TGTGCCAGCAGTTGGGCGACAGGGAACACTGAAGCTTTCTTT
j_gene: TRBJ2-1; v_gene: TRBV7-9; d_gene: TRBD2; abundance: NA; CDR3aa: CASSSAVAGGLGFF; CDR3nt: TGTGCCAGCAGCTCAGCGGTAGCGGGAGGGCTGGGGTTCTTC
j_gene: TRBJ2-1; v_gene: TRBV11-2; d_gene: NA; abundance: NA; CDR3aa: CASSLFGHINNEQFF; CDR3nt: TGTGCCAGCAGCTTATTTGGTCACATAAACAATGAGCAGTTCTTC
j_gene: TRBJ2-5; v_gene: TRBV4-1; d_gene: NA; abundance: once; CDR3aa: CASSQTGVQETQYF; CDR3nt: TGCGCCAGCAGCCAAACGGGGGTCCAAGAGACCCAGTACTTC
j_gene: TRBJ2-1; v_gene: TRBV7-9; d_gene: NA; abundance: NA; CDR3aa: CAYGGEQFF; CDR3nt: TGTGCCTACGGGGGTGAGCAGTTCTTC
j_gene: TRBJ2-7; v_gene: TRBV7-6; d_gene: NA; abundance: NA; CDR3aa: CASSLAAAGSSYEQYF; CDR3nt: TGTGCCAGCAGCTTAGCGGCGGCCGGGAGCTCCTACGAGCAGTACTTC
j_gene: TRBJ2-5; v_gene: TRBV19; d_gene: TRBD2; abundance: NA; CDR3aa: CASSEAGVGWDRETQYF; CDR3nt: TGTGCCAGTAGTGAAGCGGGAGTCGGCTGGGATAGAGAGACCCAGTACTTC
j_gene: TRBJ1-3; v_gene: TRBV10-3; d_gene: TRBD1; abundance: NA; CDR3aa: CAVTGVSGNTIYF; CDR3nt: TGTGCCGTTACAGGGGTCTCTGGAAACACCATATATTTT
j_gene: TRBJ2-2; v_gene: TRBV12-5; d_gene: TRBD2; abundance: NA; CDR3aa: CASGEAGLAGEGGTGELFF; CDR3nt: TGTGCTAGTGGTGAAGCGGGACTAGCGGGAGAAGGGGGCACCGGGGAGCTGTTTTTT
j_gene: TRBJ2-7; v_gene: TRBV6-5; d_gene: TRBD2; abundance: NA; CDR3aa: CASSHSGTSSYEQYF; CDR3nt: TGTGCCAGCAGCCATAGCGGGACCAGCTCCTACGAGCAGTACTTC
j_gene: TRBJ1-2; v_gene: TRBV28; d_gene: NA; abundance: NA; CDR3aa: CTTASRRDYGYTF; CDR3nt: TGTACCACCGCATCCCGGCGGGACTATGGCTACACCTTC
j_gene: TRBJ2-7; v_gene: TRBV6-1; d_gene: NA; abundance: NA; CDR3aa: CASSAPDGVRGVEQYF; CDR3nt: TGTGCCAGCAGTGCCCCCGATGGAGTAAGGGGCGTCGAGCAGTACTTC
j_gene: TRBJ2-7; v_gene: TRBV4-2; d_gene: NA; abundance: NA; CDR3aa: CASSQTTGTLYEQYF; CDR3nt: TGTGCCAGCAGCCAAACCACCGGGACACTTTACGAGCAGTACTTC
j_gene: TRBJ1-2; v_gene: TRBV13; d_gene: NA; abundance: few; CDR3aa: CASSRGAAEDGYTF; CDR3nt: TGTGCCAGCAGCCGCGGGGCAGCAGAAGATGGCTACACCTTC
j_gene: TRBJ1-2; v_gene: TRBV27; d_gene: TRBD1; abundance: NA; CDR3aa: CASSFGTGGRGSDGYTF; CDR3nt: TGTGCCAGCAGTTTTGGCACAGGGGGCCGGGGGAGCGATGGCTACACCTTC
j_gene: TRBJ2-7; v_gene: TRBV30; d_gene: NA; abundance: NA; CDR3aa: CAWRAGTDSYEQYF; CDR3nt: TGTGCCTGGCGGGCGGGGACGGACTCCTACGAGCAGTACTTC
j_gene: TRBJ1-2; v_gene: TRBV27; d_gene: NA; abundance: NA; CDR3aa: CASRGMDSPTNYGYTF; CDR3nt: TGTGCCAGCAGGGGAATGGACAGCCCAACGAACTATGGCTACACCTTC
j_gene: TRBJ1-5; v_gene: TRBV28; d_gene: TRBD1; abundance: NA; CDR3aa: CASSSTGGNQPQHF; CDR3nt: TGTGCCAGCAGTTCAACAGGGGGGAATCAGCCCCAGCATTTT
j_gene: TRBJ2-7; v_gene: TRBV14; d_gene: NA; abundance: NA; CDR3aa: CASSQDETDPYEQYF; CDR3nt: TGTGCCAGCAGCCAAGATGAGACAGATCCCTACGAGCAGTACTTC
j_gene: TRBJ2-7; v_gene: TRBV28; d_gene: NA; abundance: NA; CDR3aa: CASSVRDSSYEQYF; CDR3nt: TGTGCCAGCAGTGTCCGGGACTCCTCCTACGAGCAGTACTTC
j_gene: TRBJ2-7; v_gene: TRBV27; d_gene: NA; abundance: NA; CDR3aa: CASSLVRRGRYEQYF; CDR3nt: TGTGCCAGCAGTTTAGTCCGCAGGGGCCGCTACGAGCAGTACTTC
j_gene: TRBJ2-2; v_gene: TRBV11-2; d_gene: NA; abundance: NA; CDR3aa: CASSYPPKTGRSTGELFF; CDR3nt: TGTGCCAGCAGCTACCCGCCGAAAACGGGGAGATCTACCGGGGAGCTGTTTTTT
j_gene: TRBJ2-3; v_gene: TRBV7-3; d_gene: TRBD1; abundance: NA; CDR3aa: CASSLVQGATDTQYF; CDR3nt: TGTGCCAGCAGCTTAGTTCAGGGGGCAACAGATACGCAGTATTTT
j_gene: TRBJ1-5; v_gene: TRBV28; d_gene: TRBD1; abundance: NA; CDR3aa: CASRSPRDRGGNQPQHF; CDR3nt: TGTGCCAGCAGATCTCCCCGGGACAGGGGAGGCAATCAGCCCCAGCATTTT
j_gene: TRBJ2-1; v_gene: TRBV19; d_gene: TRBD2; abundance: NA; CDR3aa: CASSARTSGHNEQFF; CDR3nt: TGTGCCAGTAGTGCACGGACTAGCGGACACAATGAGCAGTTCTTC
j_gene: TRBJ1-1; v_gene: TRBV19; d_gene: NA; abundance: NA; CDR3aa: CASSMLGAEAFF; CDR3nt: TGTGCCAGTAGTATGTTAGGGGCTGAAGCTTTCTTT
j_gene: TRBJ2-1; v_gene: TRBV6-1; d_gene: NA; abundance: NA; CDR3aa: CASSERGDEQFF; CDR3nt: TGTGCCAGCAGTGAAAGGGGCGATGAGCAGTTCTTC
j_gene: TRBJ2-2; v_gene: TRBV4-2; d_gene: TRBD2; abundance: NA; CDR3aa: CASSHHGPSGGTGELFF; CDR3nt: TGTGCCAGCAGCCATCACGGTCCCTCGGGGGGCACCGGGGAGCTGTTTTTT
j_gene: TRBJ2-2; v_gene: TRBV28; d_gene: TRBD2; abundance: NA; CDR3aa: CASSLSRERAGELFF; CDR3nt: TGTGCCAGCAGTTTATCGCGGGAGCGGGCCGGGGAGCTGTTTTTT
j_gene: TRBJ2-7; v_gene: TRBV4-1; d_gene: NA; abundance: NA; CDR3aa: CASSPPSLRDYEQYF; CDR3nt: TGCGCCAGCAGCCCCCCCTCCCTCCGGGACTACGAGCAGTACTTC